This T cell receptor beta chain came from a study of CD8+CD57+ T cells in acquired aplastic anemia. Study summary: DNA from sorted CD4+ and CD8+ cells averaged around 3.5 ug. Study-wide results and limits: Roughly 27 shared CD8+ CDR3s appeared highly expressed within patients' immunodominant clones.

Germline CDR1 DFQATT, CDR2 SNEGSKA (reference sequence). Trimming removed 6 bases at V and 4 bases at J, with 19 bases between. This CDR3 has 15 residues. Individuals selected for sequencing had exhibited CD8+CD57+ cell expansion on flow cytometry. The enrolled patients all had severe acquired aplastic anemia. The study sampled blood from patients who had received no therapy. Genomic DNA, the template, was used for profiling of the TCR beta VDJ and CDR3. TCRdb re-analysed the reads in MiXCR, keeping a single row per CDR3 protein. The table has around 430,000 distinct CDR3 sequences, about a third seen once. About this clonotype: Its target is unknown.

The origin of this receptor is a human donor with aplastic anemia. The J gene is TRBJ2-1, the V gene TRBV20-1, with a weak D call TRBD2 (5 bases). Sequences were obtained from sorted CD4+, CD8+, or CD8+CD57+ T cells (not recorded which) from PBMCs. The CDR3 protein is CSANLPGSRYNEQFF. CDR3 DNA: TGCAGTGCCAACCTCCCGGGGAGCCGTTACAATGAGCAGTTCTTC.